This is a list of T cell receptor beta chains from one sample in a study of shared clonotypes between healthy human individuals. Some clones are missing from TCRdb's copy, which holds only in-frame ones; the method was immunoSEQ multiplex PCR. Among some 1,100,000 clones listed, around three quarters were seen once. Source material: memory CD4+ T cells from PBMCs. The receptors derive from a man aged 18 to 29 in good health. Some clones in this sample may be carry-over from other donors' samples. CDR3s include the opening cysteine and the closing phenylalanine or tryptophan. Each record gives: D gene, clone size, J gene, V gene, CDR3 protein, CDR3 DNA. The D gene is left open where the match is weak. Some rows mark clone size as missing; the rest say once, few, many or name a class of expanded clone.

d_call: NA
clone_size: many
j_call: TRBJ1-1
v_call: TRBV5-6
cdr3_aa: CASSLKNTEAFF
cdr3_nt: TGTGCCAGCAGCTTGAAAAACACTGAAGCTTTCTTT

d_call: NA
clone_size: NA
j_call: TRBJ1-2
v_call: TRBV4-3
cdr3_aa: CASSQDRGRNYGYTF
cdr3_nt: TGCGCCAGCAGCCAAGATAGGGGAAGAAACTATGGCTACACCTTC

d_call: TRBD2
clone_size: NA
j_call: TRBJ2-2
v_call: TRBV11-3
cdr3_aa: CASTSTSGPRELFF
cdr3_nt: TGTGCCAGCACCTCGACTAGCGGCCCCCGGGAGCTGTTTTTT

d_call: NA
clone_size: few
j_call: TRBJ1-3
v_call: TRBV5-4
cdr3_aa: CASSPVNGNTIYF
cdr3_nt: TGTGCCAGCAGCCCCGTGAATGGAAACACCATATATTTT

d_call: TRBD2
clone_size: once
j_call: TRBJ2-2
v_call: TRBV9
cdr3_aa: CASSSRLAGASGELFF
cdr3_nt: TGTGCCAGCAGCTCGCGACTAGCGGGAGCATCCGGGGAGCTGTTTTTT

d_call: TRBD2
clone_size: NA
j_call: TRBJ2-7
v_call: TRBV4-1
cdr3_aa: CASSAQGLVSYEQYF
cdr3_nt: TGCGCCAGCAGTGCACAGGGACTAGTTTCCTACGAGCAGTACTTC

d_call: NA
clone_size: NA
j_call: TRBJ1-6
v_call: TRBV6-6
cdr3_aa: CASSYSYMSLSPLHF
cdr3_nt: TGTGCCAGCAGTTACTCCTACATGTCCCTTTCACCCCTCCACTTT

d_call: NA
clone_size: NA
j_call: TRBJ1-2
v_call: TRBV19
cdr3_aa: CASSMGGVYGYTF
cdr3_nt: TGTGCCAGTAGTATGGGCGGTGTCTATGGCTACACCTTC

d_call: NA
clone_size: NA
j_call: TRBJ2-7
v_call: TRBV5-6
cdr3_aa: CASSLGRRATYEQYF
cdr3_nt: TGTGCCAGCAGCTTGGGTCGTAGGGCGACCTACGAGCAGTACTTC

d_call: NA
clone_size: NA
j_call: TRBJ2-1
v_call: TRBV28
cdr3_aa: CASSLGGGRYNEQFF
cdr3_nt: TGTGCCAGCAGTCTGGGGGGAGGTCGCTACAATGAGCAGTTCTTC

d_call: TRBD2
clone_size: NA
j_call: TRBJ2-1
v_call: TRBV18
cdr3_aa: CASSPPLLAGGSYNEQFF
cdr3_nt: TGTGCCAGCTCACCCCCCCTTTTAGCGGGAGGCTCCTACAATGAGCAGTTCTTC